This is a list of T cell receptor beta chains from one sample in a study of cytomegalovirus exposure and HLA in healthy donors. TCRdb's copy holds only in-frame clones and misses some; the assay was immunoSEQ multiplex PCR. Its table lists 170,000 or so clones. Sequenced: PBMCs. These receptors were obtained from a man aged 25 to 40 in good health and CMV-seronegative. Each CDR3 is given with its conserved first and last residue. D genes are given only for firm matches.

d_call: TRBD1; v_call: TRBV29-1; j_call: TRBJ1-1; cdr3_nt: TGCAGCGTAAGACAGGGGGCCGACACTGAAGCTTTCTTT; cdr3_aa: CSVRQGADTEAFF
d_call: NA; v_call: TRBV19; j_call: TRBJ2-7; cdr3_nt: TGTGCCAGTAGTAACAGTCCCTACGAGCAGTACTTC; cdr3_aa: CASSNSPYEQYF
d_call: TRBD1; v_call: TRBV4-1; j_call: TRBJ1-4; cdr3_nt: TGCGCCAGCAGCCGGGACAGCAATGAAAAACTGTTTTTT; cdr3_aa: CASSRDSNEKLFF
d_call: NA; v_call: TRBV6-1; j_call: TRBJ2-2; cdr3_nt: TGTGCCAGCAGTGTGAGGGGAGGACCCGGGGAGCTGTTTTTT; cdr3_aa: CASSVRGGPGELFF
d_call: TRBD1; v_call: TRBV6-5; j_call: TRBJ2-1; cdr3_nt: TGTGCCAGCAGGAAGGGACAGGGGTACAATGAGCAGTTCTTC; cdr3_aa: CASRKGQGYNEQFF
d_call: TRBD2; v_call: TRBV4-3; j_call: TRBJ2-2; cdr3_nt: TGCGCCAGCAGCCACCTCTCGGGACTAGCGGGAGCCGGGGAGCTGTTTTTT; cdr3_aa: CASSHLSGLAGAGELFF
d_call: NA; v_call: TRBV28; j_call: TRBJ2-5; cdr3_nt: TGTGCCAGCAGTGTCCCCACACAACAAGAGACCCAGTACTTC; cdr3_aa: CASSVPTQQETQYF
d_call: TRBD2; v_call: TRBV7-8; j_call: TRBJ2-1; cdr3_nt: TGTGCCAGCACCTCTGAGGGACTAGTGGGTCGGGATGAGCAGTTCTTC; cdr3_aa: CASTSEGLVGRDEQFF
d_call: NA; v_call: TRBV11-3; j_call: TRBJ2-7; cdr3_nt: TGTGCCAGCTCCCAAGCCAGCGACTACGAGCAGTACTTC; cdr3_aa: CASSQASDYEQYF
d_call: NA; v_call: TRBV5-4; j_call: TRBJ1-3; cdr3_nt: TGTGCCAGCAGCTTGTCTGGGAGCTCTGGAAACACCATATATTTT; cdr3_aa: CASSLSGSSGNTIYF